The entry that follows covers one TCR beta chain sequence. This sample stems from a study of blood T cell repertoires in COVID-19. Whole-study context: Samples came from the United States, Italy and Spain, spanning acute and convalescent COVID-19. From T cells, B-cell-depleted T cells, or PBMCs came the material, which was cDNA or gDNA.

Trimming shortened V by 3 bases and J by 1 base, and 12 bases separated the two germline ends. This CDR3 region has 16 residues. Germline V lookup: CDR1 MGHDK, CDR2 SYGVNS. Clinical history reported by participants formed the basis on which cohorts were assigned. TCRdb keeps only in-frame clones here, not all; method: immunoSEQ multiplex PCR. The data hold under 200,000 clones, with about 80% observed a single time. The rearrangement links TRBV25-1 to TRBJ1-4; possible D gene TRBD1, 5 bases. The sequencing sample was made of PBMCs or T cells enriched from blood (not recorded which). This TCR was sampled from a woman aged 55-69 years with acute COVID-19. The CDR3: CASSDRRRGTNEKLFF. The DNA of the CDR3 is TGTGCCAGCAGTGATAGGAGGAGGGGAACTAATGAAAAACTGTTTTTT.